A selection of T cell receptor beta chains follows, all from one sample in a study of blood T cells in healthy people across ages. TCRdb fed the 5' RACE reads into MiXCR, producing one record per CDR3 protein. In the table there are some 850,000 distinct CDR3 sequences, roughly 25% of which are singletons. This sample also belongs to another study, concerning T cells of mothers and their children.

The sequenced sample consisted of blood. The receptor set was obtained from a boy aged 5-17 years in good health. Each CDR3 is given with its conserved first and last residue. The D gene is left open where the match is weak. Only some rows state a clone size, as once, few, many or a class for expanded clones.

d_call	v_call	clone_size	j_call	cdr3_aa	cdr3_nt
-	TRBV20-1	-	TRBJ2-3	CSASPRDTQYF	TGCAGCGCTAGTCCGCGAGATACGCAGTATTTT
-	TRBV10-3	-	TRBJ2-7	CAITGGGYEQYF	TGTGCCATAACAGGGGGGGGCTACGAGCAGTACTTC
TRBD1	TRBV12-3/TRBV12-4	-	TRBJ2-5	CASSFGPRDSLQETQYF	TGTGCCAGCAGTTTTGGTCCCCGGGACAGCCTCCAAGAGACCCAGTACTTC
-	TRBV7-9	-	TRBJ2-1	CASSLGGRGGLDEQFF	TGTGCCAGCAGCTTAGGGGGCCGAGGCGGCCTCGATGAGCAGTTCTTC
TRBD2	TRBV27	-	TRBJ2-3	CASSRSGHQPDTQYF	TGTGCCAGCAGTCGTAGCGGGCACCAGCCAGATACGCAGTATTTT
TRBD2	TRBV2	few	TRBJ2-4	CASSEASGKNIQYF	TGTGCCAGCAGTGAGGCTAGCGGCAAAAACATTCAGTACTTC
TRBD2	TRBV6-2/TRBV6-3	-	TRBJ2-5	CASSLERGVFETQYF	TGTGCCAGCAGTTTGGAGCGGGGCGTTTTTGAGACCCAGTACTTC
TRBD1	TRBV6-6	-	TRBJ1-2	CASSYDRVGYTF	TGTGCCAGCAGTTACGACAGGGTGGGCTACACCTTC
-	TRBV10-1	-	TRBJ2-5	CASSEPDSKETQYF	TGCGCCAGCAGTGAGCCAGACAGTAAAGAGACCCAGTACTTC
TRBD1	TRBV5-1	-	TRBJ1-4	CASSLFGQGGEKLFF	TGCGCCAGCAGCTTGTTCGGACAGGGAGGAGAAAAACTGTTTTTT
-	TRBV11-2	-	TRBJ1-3	CASSSTGPGNTIYF	TGTGCCAGCAGCTCGACAGGTCCTGGAAACACCATATATTTT
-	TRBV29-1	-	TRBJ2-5	CSVFLYQETQYF	TGCAGCGTATTCTTGTACCAAGAGACCCAGTACTTC
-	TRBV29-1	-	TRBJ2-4	CSVALLLKNIQYF	TGCAGCGTCGCCCTCCTACTCAAAAACATTCAGTACTTC
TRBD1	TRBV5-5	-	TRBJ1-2	CASSWTGEAGYTF	TGTGCCAGCAGCTGGACAGGGGAGGCTGGCTACACCTTC
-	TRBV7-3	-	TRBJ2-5	CASSRLGGGQETQYF	TGTGCCAGCAGCCGATTGGGTGGGGGACAAGAGACCCAGTACTTC
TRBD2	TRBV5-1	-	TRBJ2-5	CASSLNALLAGAKRRTQYF	TGCGCCAGCAGCTTGAATGCCTTACTAGCGGGGGCCAAGAGAAGGACCCAGTACTTC
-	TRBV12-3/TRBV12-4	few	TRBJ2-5	CASSSWVETQYF	TGTGCCAGCAGTTCGTGGGTAGAGACCCAGTACTTC
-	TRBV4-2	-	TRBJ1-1	CASSQDRDRHTEAFF	TGTGCCAGCAGCCAAGATCGGGACCGCCACACTGAAGCTTTCTTT
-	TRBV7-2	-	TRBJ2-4	CASSSPGLPAKNIQYF	TGTGCCAGCAGCTCACCGGGACTCCCAGCCAAAAACATTCAGTACTTC
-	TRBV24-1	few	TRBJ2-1	CATSAGPSRDEQFF	TGTGCCACCAGTGCAGGCCCGTCGAGGGATGAGCAGTTCTTC
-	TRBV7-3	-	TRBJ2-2	CASSWAGSSGELFF	TGTGCCAGCAGCTGGGCGGGCTCCTCCGGGGAGCTGTTTTTT
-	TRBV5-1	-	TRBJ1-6	CASRPIQGDNSPLHF	TGCGCCAGCAGACCTATACAGGGAGATAATTCACCCCTCCACTTT
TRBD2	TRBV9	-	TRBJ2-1	CASSVASGKNEQFF	TGTGCCAGCAGCGTAGCTAGCGGGAAGAATGAGCAGTTCTTC
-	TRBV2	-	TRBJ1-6	CASRERDGLWDSPLHF	TGTGCCAGCAGAGAGAGAGACGGGTTATGGGATTCACCCCTCCACTTT
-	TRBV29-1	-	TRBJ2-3	CSVDSPISATDTQYF	TGCAGCGTTGATTCCCCAATCTCCGCCACAGATACGCAGTATTTT
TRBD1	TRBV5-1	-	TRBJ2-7	CASSSGTGGVSYEQYF	TGCGCCAGCAGCTCGGGGACAGGGGGCGTCTCCTACGAGCAGTACTTC
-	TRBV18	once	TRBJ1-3	CASSPREHLVSGYTIYF	TGTGCCAGCTCACCGAGGGAACATCTCGTCTCAGGCTACACCATATATTTT
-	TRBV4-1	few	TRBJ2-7	CASSQVRGSHEQYF	TGCGCCAGCAGCCAAGTAAGGGGGAGTCACGAGCAGTACTTC
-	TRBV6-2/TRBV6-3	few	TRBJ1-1	CASDNGRRAEAFF	TGTGCCAGCGATAATGGGCGAAGAGCTGAAGCTTTCTTT
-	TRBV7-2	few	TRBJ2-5	CASSPGVVAGTQYF	TGTGCCAGCAGCCCAGGGGTGGTGGCAGGGACCCAGTACTTC
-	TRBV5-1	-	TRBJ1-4	CASRSGVGNEKLFF	TGCGCCAGCCGCTCCGGGGTCGGCAATGAAAAACTGTTTTTT
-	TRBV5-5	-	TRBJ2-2	CASSFTGVSNTGELFF	TGTGCCAGCAGCTTTACAGGCGTTTCGAACACCGGGGAGCTGTTTTTT
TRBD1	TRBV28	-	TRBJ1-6	CASSLGTGGASSPLHF	TGTGCCAGCAGTTTAGGGACAGGGGGCGCGAGTTCACCCCTCCACTTT
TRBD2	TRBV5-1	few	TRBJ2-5	CASSLSGGALETQYF	TGCGCCAGCAGCTTGAGCGGGGGGGCCTTAGAGACCCAGTACTTC
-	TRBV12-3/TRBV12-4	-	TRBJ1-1	CASSFGGSGTEAFF	TGTGCCAGCAGTTTCGGAGGCAGCGGTACTGAAGCTTTCTTT
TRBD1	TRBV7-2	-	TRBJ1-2	CASSGRQGSNYGYTF	TGTGCCAGCAGCGGCCGACAGGGGAGTAACTATGGCTACACCTTC
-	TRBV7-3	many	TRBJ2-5	CASSLTTQETQYF	TGTGCCAGCAGCTTAACGACCCAAGAGACCCAGTACTTC
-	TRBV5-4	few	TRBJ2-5	CATSRDGGVRTQYF	TGTGCCACTTCCAGGGATGGGGGAGTAAGGACCCAGTACTTC
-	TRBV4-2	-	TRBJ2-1	CASSQDRGRVSNEQFF	TGTGCCAGCAGCCAAGATAGGGGCAGGGTTTCAAATGAGCAGTTCTTC
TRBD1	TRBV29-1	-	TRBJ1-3	CSVGTGLTSGNTIYF	TGCAGCGTCGGGACAGGGTTAACTTCTGGAAACACCATATATTTT
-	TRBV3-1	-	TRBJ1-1	CASGGEENTEAFF	TGTGCCAGCGGCGGGGAGGAGAACACTGAAGCTTTCTTT
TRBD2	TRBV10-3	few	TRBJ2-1	CAISGRTSGSNEQFF	TGTGCCATCAGTGGAAGGACTAGCGGGTCCAATGAGCAGTTCTTC
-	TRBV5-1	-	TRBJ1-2	CASSSSIQTADGYTF	TGCGCCAGCAGTTCGTCGATCCAGACTGCAGATGGCTACACCTTC
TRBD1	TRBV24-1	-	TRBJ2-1	CATGRDSNEQFF	TGTGCCACCGGCCGGGACAGTAATGAGCAGTTCTTC
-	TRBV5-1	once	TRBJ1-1	CASSLLAGANTEAFF	TGCGCCAGCAGCTTGCTCGCGGGGGCGAACACTGAAGCTTTCTTT
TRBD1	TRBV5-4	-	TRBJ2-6	CASSPDRGRTGANVLTF	TGTGCCAGCAGTCCGGACAGGGGGAGGACCGGGGCCAACGTCCTGACTTTC
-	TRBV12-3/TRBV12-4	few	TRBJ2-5	CASSSGGPGLTQYF	TGTGCCAGCAGTTCCGGGGGACCGGGCCTGACCCAGTACTTC
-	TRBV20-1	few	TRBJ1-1	CSAVELNTEAFF	TGCAGTGCTGTCGAATTGAACACTGAAGCTTTCTTT
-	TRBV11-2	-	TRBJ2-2	CASSPPGGLGTGELFF	TGTGCCAGCAGCCCCCCAGGGGGGCTGGGCACCGGGGAGCTGTTTTTT
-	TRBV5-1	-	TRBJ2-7	CASSSRDRGVEQYF	TGCGCCAGCAGCTCGCGAGACCGGGGCGTCGAGCAGTACTTC
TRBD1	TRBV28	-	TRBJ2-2	CASRSYGQGERELFF	TGTGCCAGCAGATCTTACGGGCAGGGGGAGAGGGAGCTGTTTTTT
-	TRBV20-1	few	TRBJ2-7	CSARERRSYEQYF	TGCAGTGCTAGAGAACGGAGGTCCTACGAGCAGTACTTC
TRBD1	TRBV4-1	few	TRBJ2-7	CASSQEPGQIYEQYF	TGCGCCAGCAGCCAGGAACCGGGACAGATCTACGAGCAGTACTTC
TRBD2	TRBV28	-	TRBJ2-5	CASSSHTSGGWGRGETQYF	TGTGCCAGCAGCTCACACACTAGCGGGGGGTGGGGGCGTGGAGAGACCCAGTACTTC